Below are 23 T cell receptor beta chains sequenced from a single sample in a study of radiotherapy plus CTLA-4 blockade in lung cancer. Repertoires were generated with immunoSEQ multiplex PCR, while TCRdb's copy carries only in-frame clones and drops some. The sample records approximately 82,000 clones, around 83% being singletons. Sequencing used peripheral blood, obtained from a patient treated with radiotherapy plus ipilimumab. The receptor source for this set is a human donor with non-small cell lung cancer that progressed on radiotherapy plus ipilimumab.

V gene TRBV19 combines with J gene TRBJ1-4; 8 bases are shared with TRBD1. Germline V gene lookup returns CDR1 LNHDA and CDR2 SQIVND (reference sequence). The length of the CDR3 is 16 residues. The ends lost 5 bases at V and 10 bases at J; junction bases unmatched: 15. The CDR3 spells CASSPGQATIRGKLFF. CDR3 bases: TGTGCCAGTAGTCCGGGACAGGCTACGATACGGGGAAAACTGTTTTTT.

The chain carries TRBV30 and TRBJ1-5; D possibly corresponds to TRBD1 (6 bases). CDR3 length: 17 residues. Germline V gene sequence: CDR1 GTSNPN, CDR2 SVGIG (reference sequence). Trimming shortened V by 3 bases and J by 3 bases, and 21 bases separated the two germline ends. CDR3 sequence (DNA): TGTGCCTGGAGAGCCGCGGGAAGGGGGTTATCCAATCAGCCCCAGCATTTT. This encodes CAWRAAGRGLSNQPQHF.

CDR3 sequence reads: CAISGGGTDQETQYF. CDR3 nucleotides: TGTGCCATCAGTGGGGGCGGGACCGACCAAGAGACCCAGTACTTC. The chain has TRBV10-3 and TRBJ2-5; perhaps TRBD2 as D (6 bases). The CDR3 is 15 amino acids. Between the trimmed V and J ends, which lost 4 bases and 0 bases, there was a span of 12 bases. Germline lookup yields CDR1 ENHRY and CDR2 SYGVKD.

V usage is TRBV10-3 and J usage is TRBJ2-7; D is unresolved. This CDR3 is built from 11 residues. Trimming took 3 bases from V and 1 from J, leaving 1 base between them. Germline V CDR1 and CDR2: ENHRY, SYGVKD. The CDR3, as DNA: TGTGCCATCAGTGATTCCTACGAGCAGTACTTC. Translation gives CAISDSYEQYF.

The chain recombines TRBV5-6 with TRBJ2-2, with unresolved D. The length of the CDR3 is 12 residues. Per the germline V gene, CDR1 is SGHDT and CDR2 is YYEEEE. V was cut by 1 base and J by 6 bases, with 4 bases left in between. CDR3 bases: TGTGCCAGCAGCTTGTTTCCCGGGGAGCTGTTTTTT. Amino acid sequence: CASSLFPGELFF. Supplemented by reference TRBV5-6 and TRBJ2-2, the full variable domain reads DAGVTQSPTHLIKTRGQQVTLRCSPKSGHDTVSWYQQALGQGPQFIFQYYEEEERQRGNFPDRFSGHQFPNYSSELNVNALLLGDSALYLCASSLFPGELFFGEGSRLTVL.

The gene calls are TRBV4-3 and TRBJ2-2; TRBD2 matches at 8 bases. Germline V CDR1 and CDR2: LGHNA, YSLEER. The CDR3 loop spans 19 amino acids. Trimming removed 4 bases from V and 5 bases from J; junction bases left unmatched: 18. CDR3 region: CASSRQPIDRGGRTGELFF. The CDR3, as DNA: TGCGCCAGCAGCCGCCAACCAATCGATCGCGGGGGGCGAACCGGGGAGCTGTTTTTT.

This clone was detected a few times. The V and J genes are TRBV5-1 and TRBJ1-2; TRBD1 might be the D (5 bases). CDR3 length: 15 residues. Germline V gene lookup returns CDR1 SGHRS and CDR2 YFSETQ. Between the trimmed V and J ends, which lost 5 bases and 3 bases, there was a span of 17 bases. The CDR3 DNA is TGCGCCAGCAGACCCCCCGGGGCTGGGGACTATGGCTACACCTTC. Its protein is CASRPPGAGDYGYTF.

This clone was observed a single time. This chain connects TRBV6-1 to TRBJ2-7; D remains ambiguous. CDR3 length equals 14 residues. V was shortened by 1 base and J by 2 bases, with 9 bases between the two germline ends. From germline, CDR1 is MNHNS and CDR2 SASEGT. Here the CDR3 reads CASSEGRMAYEQYF. As DNA, the CDR3 is TGTGCCAGCAGTGAAGGAAGAATGGCCTACGAGCAGTACTTC.

The chain joins TRBV5-1 to TRBJ1-2; D not certain. The CDR3 consists of 12 residues. V lost 2 bases, J lost 4 bases, and 6 bases lay in between. Looked up from germline, CDR1 is SGHRS and CDR2 is YFSETQ. In nucleotides, the CDR3 is TGCGCCAGCAGCTTTCAATCCTATGGCTACACCTTC. Its protein product is CASSFQSYGYTF.

CDR3 DNA: TGCGCCAGCAGCTTGGTAGAGGGAGGGATCTACGAGCAGTACTTC. Its protein product is CASSLVEGGIYEQYF. This sequence joins TRBV5-1 and TRBJ2-7, with 7 bases matching TRBD2. V dropped 0 bases and J dropped 3; count of bases not matched to a gene: 6. The germline V gene has CDR1 SGHRS and CDR2 YFSETQ. The CDR3 loop spans 15 amino acids.

The genes are TRBV4-2 and TRBJ2-7; 8 bases are shared with TRBD2. CDR3 length equals 15 residues. Germline trimming cut 5 bases from V and 0 bases from J; bases unmatched to any gene: 6. Looked up from germline, CDR1 is LGHNA and CDR2 is YNFKEQ. CDR3 amino acids: CASSYRLASSYEQYF. CDR3 DNA sequence: TGTGCCAGCAGCTATCGACTAGCGAGCTCCTACGAGCAGTACTTC.

CDR3 nucleotides: TGCAGCGTTCTCGGACTAGCGGGGATCACAGATACGCAGTATTTT. Translation gives CSVLGLAGITDTQYF. The rearrangement links TRBV29-1 to TRBJ2-3; 12 bases line up with TRBD2. This CDR3 contains 15 residues. Germline V gene data show CDR1 as SQVTM and CDR2 as ANQGSEA. With 5 bases clipped from V and 2 bases from J, the junction kept 5 bases outside the gene matches.

The chain uses TRBV5-6 and TRBJ1-4; weak D call: TRBD1 (5 bases). Trimming shortened V by 4 bases and J by 3 bases, and 19 bases separated the two germline ends. Germline V gives CDR1 SGHDT, CDR2 YYEEEE. The CDR3 is made up of 17 amino acids. CDR3 DNA: TGTGCCAGCAGCCCGTTCGGGACGGGGTTAGCTAATGAAAAACTGTTTTTT. Residues: CASSPFGTGLANEKLFF.

The chain has TRBV5-1 and TRBJ1-2, with D possibly matching TRBD1 (5 bases). Between the trimmed V and J ends, which lost 4 bases and 7 bases, there was a span of 14 bases. Germline V gene lookup returns CDR1 SGHRS and CDR2 YFSETQ. The length of the CDR3 is 13 residues. DNA for the CDR3: TGCGCCAGCAGCGTCGCAGGGATCCCTGGCTACACCTTC. Translated: CASSVAGIPGYTF. The variable domain in full, completed from reference TRBV5-1 and TRBJ1-2, reads KAGVTQTPRYLIKTRGQQVTLSCSPISGHRSVSWYQQTPGQGLQFLFEYFSETQRNKGNFPGRFSGRQFSNSRSEMNVSTLELGDSALYLCASSVAGIPGYTFGSGTRLTVV.

V and J are TRBV5-1 and TRBJ1-2; D gene ambiguous. CDR1 and CDR2 from the germline V gene are SGHRS and YFSETQ. V was trimmed by 0 bases and J by 4 bases, leaving 10 bases between them. The CDR3 totals 14 residues. The DNA of the CDR3 is TGCGCCAGCAGCTTGGGCGACCCGGGCTATGGCTACACCTTC. As protein: CASSLGDPGYGYTF.

The genes are TRBV29-1 and TRBJ2-1, with TRBD2 matching 14 bases. The germline V gene encodes CDR1 SQVTM and CDR2 ANQGSEA. The V and J ends lost 3 bases and 6 bases, in that order; junction bases with no gene match: 13. CDR3 length: 18 residues. DNA of the CDR3: TGCAGCGTTGAGCCGGGACTAGCGGGAGAAGTAAAGGTCAATGAGCAGTTCTTC. Translated, it gives CSVEPGLAGEVKVNEQFF.

A few counts support this clone. Additional DNA sequences in this sample encode the identical CDR3. This chain links TRBV29-1 with TRBJ1-1; D unclear. V lost 4 bases, J lost 0 bases, and 9 bases lay in between. Germline V gives CDR1 SQVTM, CDR2 ANQGSEA. The CDR3 extends over 13 amino acids. DNA for the CDR3: TGCAGCGTTGTCGGCAGGATGAACACTGAAGCTTTCTTT. It yields the protein CSVVGRMNTEAFF. The whole variable domain, filled in from reference TRBV29-1 and TRBJ1-1, reads SAVISQKPSRDICQRGTSLTIQCQVDSQVTMMFWYRQQPGQSLTLIATANQGSEATYESGFVIDKFPISRPNLTFSTLTVSNMSPEDSSIYLCSVVGRMNTEAFFGQGTRLTVV.

The CDR3: CASSLSSGQLNEQFF. The CDR3 DNA is TGCGCCAGCAGCTTGTCTTCAGGCCAGCTCAATGAGCAGTTCTTC. The gene calls are TRBV5-1 and TRBJ2-1, with D unresolved. CDR1 and CDR2 from the germline V gene are SGHRS and YFSETQ. This CDR3 region has 15 residues. V was shortened by 1 base and J by 6 bases, with 14 bases between the two germline ends.

This clone was found a few times. This chain links TRBV5-1 with TRBJ2-2, with 12 bases aligning to TRBD1. J lost 7 bases, V lost 6 bases, and 7 bases had no gene match. Germline CDR1 and CDR2: SGHRS and YFSETQ. The CDR3 extends over 15 amino acids. CDR3 coding DNA: TGCGCCAGCACCGGGGACAGGGGGCTAATCGGGGAGCTGTTTTTT. This encodes CASTGDRGLIGELFF.

The chain recombines TRBV5-4 with TRBJ2-1; weak D call: TRBD2 (7 bases). The CDR3 covers 15 residues. Germline lookup yields CDR1 SGHNT and CDR2 YYREEE (reference sequence). Trimming cost V 5 bases and J 2 bases, with 14 bases left between them. CDR3 DNA: TGTGCCAGCAGTACGCCGGGGGGCGCCTACAATGAGCAGTTCTTC. Its protein is CASSTPGGAYNEQFF.

The chain combines TRBV7-2 with TRBJ2-3; no clear D gene. CDR1 is SGHTA, CDR2 FQGNSA, per germline. CDR3 length: 15 amino acids. The ends were cut back, 5 bases at V and 1 base at J, with 13 bases in the middle. The CDR3 nucleotides are TGTGCCAGCAGCCCTGACTCTCTCGGCACAGATACGCAGTATTTT. Translated: CASSPDSLGTDTQYF.

The rearrangement joins TRBV5-1 to TRBJ2-5; D not resolved. Looked up from germline, CDR1 is SGHRS and CDR2 is YFSETQ. The ends were cut back, 1 base at V and 4 bases at J, with 8 bases in the middle. The CDR3 has 13 amino acids. CDR3 nucleotides: TGCGCCAGCAGCTTGCTGGAGAGAGAGACCCAGTACTTC. Its protein is CASSLLERETQYF.

The V gene is TRBV21-1, the J gene TRBJ2-1; the table gives TRBD1 as D, unverified against the DNA. TRBV21-1 counts as a pseudogene. The CDR3 loop spans 17 amino acids. CDR3 loop: CASSKGRDRGTYNEQFF. CDR3 in DNA: TGTGCCAGCAGCAAAGGCCGGGACAGGGGGACCTACAATGAGCAGTTCTTC.